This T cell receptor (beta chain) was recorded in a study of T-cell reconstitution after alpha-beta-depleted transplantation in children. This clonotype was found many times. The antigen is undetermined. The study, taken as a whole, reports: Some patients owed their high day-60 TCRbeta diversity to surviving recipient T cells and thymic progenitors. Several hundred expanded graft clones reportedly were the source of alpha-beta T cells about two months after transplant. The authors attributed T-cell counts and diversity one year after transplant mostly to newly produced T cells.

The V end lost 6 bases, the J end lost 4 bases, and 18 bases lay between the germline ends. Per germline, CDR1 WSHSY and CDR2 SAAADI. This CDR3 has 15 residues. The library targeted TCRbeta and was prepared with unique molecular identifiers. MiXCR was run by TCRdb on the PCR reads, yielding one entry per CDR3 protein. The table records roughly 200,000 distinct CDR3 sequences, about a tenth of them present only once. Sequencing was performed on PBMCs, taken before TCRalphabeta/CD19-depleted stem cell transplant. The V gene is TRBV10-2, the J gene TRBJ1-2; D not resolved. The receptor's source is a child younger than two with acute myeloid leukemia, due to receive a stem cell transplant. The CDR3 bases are TGCGCCAGCAGGCCGGGAGCCGGTGTCGTCTATGGCTACACCTTC. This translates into CASRPGAGVVYGYTF.